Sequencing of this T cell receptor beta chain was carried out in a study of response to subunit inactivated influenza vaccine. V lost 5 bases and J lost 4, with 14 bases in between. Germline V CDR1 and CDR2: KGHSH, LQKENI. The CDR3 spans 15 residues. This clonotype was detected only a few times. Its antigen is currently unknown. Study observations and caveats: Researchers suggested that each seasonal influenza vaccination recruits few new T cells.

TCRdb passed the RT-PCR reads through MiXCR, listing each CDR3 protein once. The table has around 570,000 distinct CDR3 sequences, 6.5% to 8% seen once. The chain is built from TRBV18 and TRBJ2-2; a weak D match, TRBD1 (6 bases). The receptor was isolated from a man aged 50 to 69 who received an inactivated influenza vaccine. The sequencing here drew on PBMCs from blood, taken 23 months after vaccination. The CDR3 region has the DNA TGTGCCAGCTCAGTTCGGAAAGGGGGCACCGGGGAGCTGTTTTTT. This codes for CASSVRKGGTGELFF.